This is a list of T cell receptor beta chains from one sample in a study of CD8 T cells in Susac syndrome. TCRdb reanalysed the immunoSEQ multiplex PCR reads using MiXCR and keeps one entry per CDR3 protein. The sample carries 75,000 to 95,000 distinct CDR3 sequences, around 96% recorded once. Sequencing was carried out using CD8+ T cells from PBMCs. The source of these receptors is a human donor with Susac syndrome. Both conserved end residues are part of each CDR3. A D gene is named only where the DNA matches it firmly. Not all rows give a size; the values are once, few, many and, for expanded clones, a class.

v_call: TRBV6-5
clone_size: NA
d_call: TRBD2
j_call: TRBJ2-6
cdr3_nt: TGTGCCAGCAGTTACCCTGGGGGGGGTTCCTCGGGGGCCAACGTCCTGACTTTC
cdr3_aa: CASSYPGGGSSGANVLTF

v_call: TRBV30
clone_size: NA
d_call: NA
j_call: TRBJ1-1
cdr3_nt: TGTGCCTGGAGCTTACAGGGGAACACTGAAGCTTTCTTT
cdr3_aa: CAWSLQGNTEAFF

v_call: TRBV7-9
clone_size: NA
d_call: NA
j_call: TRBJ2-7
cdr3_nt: TGTGCCAGCAGCTCCCCTTCCGGGACCGCCTTCGAGCAGTACTTC
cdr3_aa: CASSSPSGTAFEQYF

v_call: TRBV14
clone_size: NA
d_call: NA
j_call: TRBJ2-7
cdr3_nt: TGTGCCAGCAGCCAAGATTTGGGGGACGAGCAGTACTTC
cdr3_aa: CASSQDLGDEQYF

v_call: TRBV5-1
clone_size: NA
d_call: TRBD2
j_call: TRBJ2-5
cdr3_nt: TGCGCCAGCAGCGTGGGACTAGCGGGGGGAGAGACCCAGTACTTC
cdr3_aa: CASSVGLAGGETQYF

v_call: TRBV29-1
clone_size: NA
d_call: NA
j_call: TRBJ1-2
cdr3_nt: TGCAGCGTTGAAGCAGGCCAAGGGTATGGCTACACCTTC
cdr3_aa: CSVEAGQGYGYTF

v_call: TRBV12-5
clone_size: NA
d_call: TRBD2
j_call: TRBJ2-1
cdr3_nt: TGTGCTAGTGGCCCCCCAGGGACTAGCGGGTCCTACAATGAGCAGTTCTTC
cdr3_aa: CASGPPGTSGSYNEQFF

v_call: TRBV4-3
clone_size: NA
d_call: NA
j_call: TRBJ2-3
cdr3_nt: TGCGCCAGCAGCCAAGGACGCACTCCCACAGATACGCAGTATTTT
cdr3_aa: CASSQGRTPTDTQYF

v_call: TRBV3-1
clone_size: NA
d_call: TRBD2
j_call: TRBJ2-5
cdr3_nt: TGTGCCAGCAGCCAAGAGGGCGGGGGGGCGACCCAGTACTTC
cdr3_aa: CASSQEGGGATQYF

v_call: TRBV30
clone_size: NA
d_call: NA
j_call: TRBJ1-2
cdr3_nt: TGTGCCTGGAGAAGGGGGGCTACGAATGGCTACACCTTC
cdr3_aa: CAWRRGATNGYTF

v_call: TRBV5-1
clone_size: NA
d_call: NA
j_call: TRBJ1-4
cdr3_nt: TGCGCCAGCAGCTTGCGACCCGCAGTAAATGAAAAACTGTTTTTT
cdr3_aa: CASSLRPAVNEKLFF

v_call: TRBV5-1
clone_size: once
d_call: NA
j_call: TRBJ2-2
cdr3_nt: TGCGCCAGCAGCTCTTCAGGCAACACCGGGGAGCTGTTTTTT
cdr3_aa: CASSSSGNTGELFF

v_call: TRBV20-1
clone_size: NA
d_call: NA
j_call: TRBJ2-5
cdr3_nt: TGCAGTGCCCTAGGGAGGAGGGGAGAGACCCAGTACTTC
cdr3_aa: CSALGRRGETQYF

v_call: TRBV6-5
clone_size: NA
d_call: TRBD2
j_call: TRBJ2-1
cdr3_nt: TGTGCCAGCTGGAGCGGGGGGGCCGTTGAGCAGTTCTTC
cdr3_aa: CASWSGGAVEQFF

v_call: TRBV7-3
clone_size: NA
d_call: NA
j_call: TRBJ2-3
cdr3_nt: TGTGCCAGCAGTCTCGTTGGGGATACGCAGTATTTT
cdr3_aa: CASSLVGDTQYF

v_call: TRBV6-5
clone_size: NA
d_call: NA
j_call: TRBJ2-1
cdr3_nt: TGTGCCAGCAGCTGGACTGGAGGGGAGCAGTTCTTC
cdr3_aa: CASSWTGGEQFF

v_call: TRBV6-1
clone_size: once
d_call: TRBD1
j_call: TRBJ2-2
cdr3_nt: TGTGCCAGCAGCCTCCTTATGACAGGGGCCACCGGGGAGCTGTTTTTT
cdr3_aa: CASSLLMTGATGELFF

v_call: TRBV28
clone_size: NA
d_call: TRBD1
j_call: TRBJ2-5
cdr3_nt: TGTGCCAGCAGTTTATCGACAGGGTACCAAGAGACCCAGTACTTC
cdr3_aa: CASSLSTGYQETQYF

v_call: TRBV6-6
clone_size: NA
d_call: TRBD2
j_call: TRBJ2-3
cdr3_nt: TGTGCCAGCAGCCTATCTAGGGCGGGAGCAGATACGCAGTATTTT
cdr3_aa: CASSLSRAGADTQYF

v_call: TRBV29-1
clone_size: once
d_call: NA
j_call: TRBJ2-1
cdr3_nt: TGCAGCGTTGAAAAGGGGACGAGGGACTTCTACAATGAGCAGTTCTTC
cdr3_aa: CSVEKGTRDFYNEQFF

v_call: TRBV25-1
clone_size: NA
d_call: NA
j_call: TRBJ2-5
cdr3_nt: TGTGCCAGCAGTGACCCTAGATGGGACGGGACCCAGTACTTC
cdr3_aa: CASSDPRWDGTQYF

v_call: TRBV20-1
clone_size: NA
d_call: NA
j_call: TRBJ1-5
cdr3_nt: TGCAGTGCCCAGGAAGGAGCTACTAGCAATCAGCCCCAGCATTTT
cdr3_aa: CSAQEGATSNQPQHF

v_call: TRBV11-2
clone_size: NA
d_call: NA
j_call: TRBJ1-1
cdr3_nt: TGTGCCAGCAGCTTCTTGCCCACGAACACTGAAGCTTTCTTT
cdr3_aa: CASSFLPTNTEAFF

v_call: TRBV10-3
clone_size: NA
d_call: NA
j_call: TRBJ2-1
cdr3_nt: TGTGCCATCAGTGAGTCTCCCACAAGCTACCTACAACAGTTCTTC
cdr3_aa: CAISESPTSYLQQFF

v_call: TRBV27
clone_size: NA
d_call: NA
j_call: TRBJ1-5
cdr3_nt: TGTGCCAGCAGTCAGCTGGGGGATGGAGGGCAGCCCCAGCATTTT
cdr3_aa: CASSQLGDGGQPQHF

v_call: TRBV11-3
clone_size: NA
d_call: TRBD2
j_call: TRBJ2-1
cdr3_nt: TGTGCCAGCAGCCCTCGGACTAGCGGGGCCTTCCGTGAGCAGTTCTTC
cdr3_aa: CASSPRTSGAFREQFF

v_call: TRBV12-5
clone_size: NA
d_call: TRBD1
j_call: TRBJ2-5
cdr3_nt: TGTGCTAGTGGTTTGGCCACAGGGGGCCAGGAGACCCAGTACTTC
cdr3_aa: CASGLATGGQETQYF

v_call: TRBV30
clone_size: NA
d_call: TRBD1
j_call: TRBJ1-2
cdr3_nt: TGTGCCTGGGTTCCCCTCGGGACAGGGAACGAGGGCTACACCTTC
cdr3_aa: CAWVPLGTGNEGYTF

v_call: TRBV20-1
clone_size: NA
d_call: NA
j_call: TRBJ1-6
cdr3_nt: TGCAGTGCTAGCTTAGGCTCACCCCTCCACTTT
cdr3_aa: CSASLGSPLHF

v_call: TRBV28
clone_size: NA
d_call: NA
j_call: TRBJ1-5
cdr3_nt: TGTGCCAGCAGTTTGTTCAGTCCCAATCAGCCCCAGCATTTT
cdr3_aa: CASSLFSPNQPQHF

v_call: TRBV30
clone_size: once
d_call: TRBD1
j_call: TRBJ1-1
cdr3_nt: TGTGCCTGGAGTCTGGACAGGGACACTGAAGCTTTCTTT
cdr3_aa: CAWSLDRDTEAFF

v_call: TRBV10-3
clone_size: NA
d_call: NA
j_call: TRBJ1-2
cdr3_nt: TGTGCCATCAGTGAGGGGTCCTATGGCTACACCTTC
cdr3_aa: CAISEGSYGYTF

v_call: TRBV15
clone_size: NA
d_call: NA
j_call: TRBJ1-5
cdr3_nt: TGTGCCACCAGCAGAGTTGCGAAGGAGGGCGACCAGCCCCAGCATTTT
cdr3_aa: CATSRVAKEGDQPQHF

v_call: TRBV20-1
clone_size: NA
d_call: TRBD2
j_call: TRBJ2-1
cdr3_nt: TGCAGTGCCTTAGCCCGGCTAGCGGGTCACAATGAGCAGTTCTTC
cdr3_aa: CSALARLAGHNEQFF

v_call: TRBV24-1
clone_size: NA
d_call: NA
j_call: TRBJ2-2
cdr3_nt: TGTGCCACCAGCGCGGGGACGGCCGCGAACACCGGGGAGCTGTTTTTT
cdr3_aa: CATSAGTAANTGELFF

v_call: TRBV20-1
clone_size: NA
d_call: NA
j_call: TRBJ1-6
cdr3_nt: TGCAGTGCTAGAGGCCGCTATAATTCACCCCTCCACTTT
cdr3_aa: CSARGRYNSPLHF

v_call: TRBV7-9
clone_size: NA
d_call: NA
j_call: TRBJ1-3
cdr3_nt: TGTGCCAGCAGCCCCCCTGAGGGGCTTAGAGGAAACACCATATATTTT
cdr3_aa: CASSPPEGLRGNTIYF

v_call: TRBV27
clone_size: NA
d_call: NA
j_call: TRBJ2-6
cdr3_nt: TGTGCCAGCGGAAAAATCGGCTCTGGGGCCAACGTCCTGACTTTC
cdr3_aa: CASGKIGSGANVLTF

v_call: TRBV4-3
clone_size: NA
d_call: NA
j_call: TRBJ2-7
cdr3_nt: TGCGCCAGCAGCCAAGACATGACCTACGAGCAGTACTTC
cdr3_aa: CASSQDMTYEQYF

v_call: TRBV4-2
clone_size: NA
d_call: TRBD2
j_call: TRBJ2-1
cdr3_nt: TGTGCCAGCAGCCAAGAGGGTCCTAGCGGGGGGGGTAATGAGCAGTTCTTC
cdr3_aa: CASSQEGPSGGGNEQFF

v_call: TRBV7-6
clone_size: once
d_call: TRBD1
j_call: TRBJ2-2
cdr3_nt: TGTGCCAGCAGCCCCACCTCGACAGGGGCGGTGAGGGAGCTGTTTTTT
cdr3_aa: CASSPTSTGAVRELFF

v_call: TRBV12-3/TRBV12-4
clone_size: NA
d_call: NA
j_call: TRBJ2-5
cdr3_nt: TGTGCCAGCATGGGTGCGGAGACCCAGTACTTC
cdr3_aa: CASMGAETQYF

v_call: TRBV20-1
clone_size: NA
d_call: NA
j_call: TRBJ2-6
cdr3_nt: TGCAGTGCTAGAGAGAGGGGGACCGGGGCCAACGTCCTGACTTTC
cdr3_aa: CSARERGTGANVLTF

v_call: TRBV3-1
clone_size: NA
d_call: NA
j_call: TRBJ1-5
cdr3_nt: TGTGCCAGCAGCCGAGGGATTCTATATAGCAATCAGCCCCAGCATTTT
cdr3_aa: CASSRGILYSNQPQHF

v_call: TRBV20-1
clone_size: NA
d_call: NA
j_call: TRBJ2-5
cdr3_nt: TGCAGTGCTAGAGATGTGGGAACACCGAGGGAGACCCAGTACTTC
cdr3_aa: CSARDVGTPRETQYF

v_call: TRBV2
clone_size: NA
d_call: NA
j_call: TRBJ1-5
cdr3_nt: TGTGCCAGCAGTGACAGGGGTCGAGAGCCCCAGCATTTT
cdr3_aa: CASSDRGREPQHF

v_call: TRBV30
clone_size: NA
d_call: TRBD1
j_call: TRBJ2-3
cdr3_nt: TGTGCCTGGAGTCCGGCAGGGGGCTCGCAGTATTTT
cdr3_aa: CAWSPAGGSQYF

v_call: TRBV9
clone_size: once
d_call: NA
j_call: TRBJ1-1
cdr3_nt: TGTGCCAGCAGCGTAGAGGGGGAGGAGAACACTGAAGCTTTCTTT
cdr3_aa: CASSVEGEENTEAFF

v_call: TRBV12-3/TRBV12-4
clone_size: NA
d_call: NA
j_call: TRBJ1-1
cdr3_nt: TGTGCCAGCAGTTCGGGACACATGTTCATGAACACTGAAGCTTTCTTT
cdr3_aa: CASSSGHMFMNTEAFF

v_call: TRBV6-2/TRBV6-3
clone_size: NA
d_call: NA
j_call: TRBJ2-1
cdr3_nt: TGTGCCAGCAGTTTAGGGCCGAACAATGAGCAGTTCTTC
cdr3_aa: CASSLGPNNEQFF

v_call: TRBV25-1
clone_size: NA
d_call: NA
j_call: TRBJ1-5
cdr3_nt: TGTGCCAGCAGTGAATTAAATCAGCCCCAGCATTTT
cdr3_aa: CASSELNQPQHF

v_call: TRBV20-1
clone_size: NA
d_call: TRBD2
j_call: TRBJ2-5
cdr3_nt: TGCAGTGCTAGAGTGCTCCTAGCGGGGGGGCCCGAAGAGACCCAGTACTTC
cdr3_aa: CSARVLLAGGPEETQYF

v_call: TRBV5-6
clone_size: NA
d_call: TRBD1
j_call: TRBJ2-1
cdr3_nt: TGTGCCAGCAGCCCGACAGGGGCAGGGTCCTACAATGAGCAGTTCTTC
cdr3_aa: CASSPTGAGSYNEQFF

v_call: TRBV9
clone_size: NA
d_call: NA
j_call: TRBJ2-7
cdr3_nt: TGTGCCAGCAGCGTAGGCGATCCGGGGGAGCAGTACTTC
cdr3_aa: CASSVGDPGEQYF

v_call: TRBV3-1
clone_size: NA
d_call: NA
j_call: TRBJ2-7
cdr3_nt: TGTGCCAGCAGCCATAACTCGAACTCCTACGAGCAGTACTTC
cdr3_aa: CASSHNSNSYEQYF